A selection of T cell receptor beta chains follows, all from one sample in a study of T cell repertoires in cytomegalovirus infection. The antigens for these receptors are not known. TCRdb recomputed calls from the reads with MiXCR, one row per CDR3 protein. This sample has about half a million distinct CDR3 sequences, with about 33% found just once. Here the sequenced sample was cultured PBMCs, taken from culture after CMV antigen stimulation. These receptors were obtained from a human donor in good health (CMV status not recorded). Some clones in this sample may be carry-over from other donors' samples. The CDR3 runs from the conserved cysteine through the conserved F or W.

j_gene | v_gene | CDR3aa
TRBJ1-4 | TRBV6-2/TRBV6-3 | CASRRGTSATNEKLFF
TRBJ2-1 | TRBV7-2 | CASSTPPGTRSSEQFF
TRBJ2-3 | TRBV2 | CASRRDSSTDTQYF
TRBJ2-2 | TRBV12-3/TRBV12-4 | CASSLRQRNTGELFF
TRBJ2-1 | TRBV12-3/TRBV12-4 | CASSPSPGRDEQFF
TRBJ2-5 | TRBV6-5 | CASSGQDTRTETQYF
TRBJ2-1 | TRBV6-2/TRBV6-3 | CASSFLLAGSVLLNEQFF
TRBJ2-7 | TRBV12-3/TRBV12-4 | CASSLALPDSYEQYF
TRBJ2-6 | TRBV19 | CASSKSGMGSGANVLTF
TRBJ2-5 | TRBV7-9 | CASSLPRQGEWMTQYF
TRBJ2-7 | TRBV11-1 | CASSPDRNYEQYF
TRBJ1-3 | TRBV4-1 | CASSHLMRGTGKGGNTIYF
TRBJ1-2 | TRBV11-2 | CASSLAENYGYTF
TRBJ2-3 | TRBV27 | CASTRGGASTDTQYF
TRBJ1-1 | TRBV6-5 | CASSYSGQGTEAFF
TRBJ1-4 | TRBV7-9 | CASSKRQGDGEKLFF
TRBJ1-2 | TRBV6-1 | CASSPNEVYGYTF
TRBJ1-3 | TRBV24-1 | CATSGETNSGNTIYF
TRBJ2-3 | TRBV28 | CASSKGTGGPDTQYF
TRBJ1-5 | TRBV7-9 | CASSSGGSQPQHF
TRBJ2-2 | TRBV28 | CASWTLGTGELFF
TRBJ2-7 | TRBV14 | CASSRLRSREQYF
TRBJ2-1 | TRBV7-2 | CASSQRLAGGYEQFF
TRBJ2-7 | TRBV29-1 | CSVVRAGLNYEQYF
TRBJ2-1 | TRBV4-3 | CASSQDRTRGDEQFF
TRBJ2-1 | TRBV12-3/TRBV12-4 | CASSPQVLAMDNEQFF
TRBJ1-1 | TRBV28 | CASSNRGRNTEAFF
TRBJ2-1 | TRBV9 | CASSVVASGPNEQFF
TRBJ2-1 | TRBV6-2/TRBV6-3 | CASLRGTSGRGNEQFF